This T cell receptor (beta chain) comes out of a study of CD8 T cells in ankylosing spondylitis. Germline CDR1 DFQATT, CDR2 SNEGSKA (reference sequence). V was pared by 5 bases and J by 5 bases, with 8 bases of the junction left unmatched. The CDR3 loop spans 14 amino acids. This clonotype was detected many times. Its antigen is unknown. Findings and caveats of the study: Matched ankylosing spondylitis synovial fluid reportedly showed significant enrichment of disease-linked clones. Disease-associated clones were CD8+ and fairly uncommon in peripheral blood. In the blood and synovial fluid of reactive arthritis, some motif variants had been previously reported. For ankylosing spondylitis blood, a TCR beta motif of seven to nine highly homologous variants appeared characteristic.

TCRdb independently ran MiXCR on the 5' RACE reads; one entry per CDR3 protein. This sample yields 200,000 to 300,000 distinct CDR3 sequences, of which roughly a tenth are seen a single time; 2.6% belongs to the top ten. This clonotype was obtained from a male donor with ankylosing spondylitis or in good health (not recorded which). The chain recombines TRBV20-1 with TRBJ2-1, with 8 nucleotides matching TRBD2. The sample comprised blood, either unsorted or a sorted T cell fraction (not recorded which). CDR3 amino acids: CSASAGAYDNEQFF. CDR3 coding DNA: TGCAGTGCTTCAGCGGGAGCATACGACAATGAGCAGTTCTTC.